A selection of T cell receptor beta chains follows, all from one sample in a study of T cell responses to AZD1222 COVID-19 vaccine. The protocol was immunoSEQ multiplex PCR, while the TCRdb copy is restricted to in-frame clones and leaves out a portion. The sample lists about 120,000 clones, 86% occurring once. The sequenced sample was peripheral blood, obtained 28 days after the second AZD1222 dose. The receptors were gathered from an adult who received the AZD1222 COVID-19 vaccine. The CDR3 runs from the conserved cysteine through the conserved F or W. The D gene is left open where the match is weak. Clone size is not always given. Where it is, it says once, few, many or a class for expanded clones.

size: NA; J: TRBJ2-7; D: TRBD1; V: TRBV10-3; DNA: TGTGCCATCAGTGAGAGGGGGCAGGAGACCAGGGCGTACTTC; CDR3: CAISERGQETRAYF
size: NA; J: TRBJ2-2; D: NA; V: TRBV6-5; DNA: TGTGCCAGCAATCAGGACTTCTCTGGCCCCGGGGAGCTGTTTTTT; CDR3: CASNQDFSGPGELFF
size: NA; J: TRBJ2-5; D: NA; V: TRBV21-1; DNA: TGTGCCAGCAGCAAAGGAATGAAGGAGACCCAGTACTTC; CDR3: CASSKGMKETQYF
size: NA; J: TRBJ1-5; D: NA; V: TRBV6-5; DNA: TGTGCCAGCAGACCTACAGGGCCCCGGGGTCAGCCCCAGCATTTT; CDR3: CASRPTGPRGQPQHF
size: NA; J: TRBJ1-3; D: TRBD1; V: TRBV10-3; DNA: TGTGCCATCAGGGATACAGGGGGCCCTGGAAACACCATATATTTT; CDR3: CAIRDTGGPGNTIYF
size: NA; J: TRBJ2-7; D: TRBD2; V: TRBV28; DNA: TGTGCCAGCACCGAAAGGCGGGAGGCCTACGAGCAGTACTTC; CDR3: CASTERREAYEQYF
size: NA; J: TRBJ2-7; D: NA; V: TRBV5-1; DNA: TGCGCCAGCAGCTTGTTCCAGGCCGCTTCCTACGAGCAGTACTTC; CDR3: CASSLFQAASYEQYF
size: NA; J: TRBJ1-3; D: TRBD1; V: TRBV27; DNA: TGTGCCAGCAGTCGGGACAGGGCCTCTGGAAACACCATATATTTT; CDR3: CASSRDRASGNTIYF
size: NA; J: TRBJ1-2; D: NA; V: TRBV28; DNA: TGTGCCAGCACTGAAGGACCCGCTTCTAACTATGGCTACACCTTC; CDR3: CASTEGPASNYGYTF
size: NA; J: TRBJ2-7; D: NA; V: TRBV30; DNA: TGTGCCTGGAGTGCGGGCTACGAGCAGTACTTC; CDR3: CAWSAGYEQYF
size: NA; J: TRBJ1-1; D: NA; V: TRBV7-9; DNA: TGTGCCAGCAGCTTAGCTACAGGGCGCGGCACTGAAGCTTTCTTT; CDR3: CASSLATGRGTEAFF
size: NA; J: TRBJ1-2; D: NA; V: TRBV7-9; DNA: TGTGCCAGCAGCTTATTCGGAGACACTTATGGCTACACCTTC; CDR3: CASSLFGDTYGYTF
size: NA; J: TRBJ2-1; D: NA; V: TRBV18; DNA: TGTGCCAGCTCATTCACGAGCGGCTCCTACAATGAGCAGTTCTTC; CDR3: CASSFTSGSYNEQFF
size: NA; J: TRBJ2-7; D: NA; V: TRBV29-1; DNA: TGCAGCGTTGAGACAGGAGACTCCTACGAGCAGTACTTC; CDR3: CSVETGDSYEQYF
size: NA; J: TRBJ2-1; D: TRBD2; V: TRBV6-5; DNA: TGTGCCAGCAGTCCACTAGCGGGAGGTGCAAATGAGCAGTTCTTC; CDR3: CASSPLAGGANEQFF
size: NA; J: TRBJ1-5; D: NA; V: TRBV9; DNA: TGTGCCAGCAGCGTGGGCACCAATCAGCCCCAGCATTTT; CDR3: CASSVGTNQPQHF
size: NA; J: TRBJ2-7; D: TRBD2; V: TRBV14; DNA: TGTGCCAGCAGCTCTAGCGGACGCCTAACTTACGAGCAGTACTTC; CDR3: CASSSSGRLTYEQYF
size: NA; J: TRBJ1-4; D: NA; V: TRBV19; DNA: TGTGCCAGTAGTATGCAGTATGCAACTAATGAAAAACTGTTTTTT; CDR3: CASSMQYATNEKLFF
size: NA; J: TRBJ2-5; D: NA; V: TRBV30; DNA: TGTGCCTGGAGTCCGGACCCGCTGGGCGGGACCCAGTACTTC; CDR3: CAWSPDPLGGTQYF
size: NA; J: TRBJ1-2; D: TRBD1; V: TRBV7-8; DNA: TGTGCCAGCAGCGAATGGGACAGAAACTATGGCTACACCTTC; CDR3: CASSEWDRNYGYTF
size: few; J: TRBJ2-3; D: NA; V: TRBV6-2/TRBV6-3; DNA: TGTGCCAGCAGACCTGGTGGGGGAGGCACGCAGTATTTT; CDR3: CASRPGGGGTQYF
size: NA; J: TRBJ1-1; D: NA; V: TRBV6-1; DNA: TGTGCCAGCAGTGAAGGGCGCTTCGTGTACACTGAAGCTTTCTTT; CDR3: CASSEGRFVYTEAFF
size: NA; J: TRBJ1-5; D: TRBD1; V: TRBV19; DNA: TGTGCCAGTAGTCACAGGACAGGGGGCAATCAGCCCCAGCATTTT; CDR3: CASSHRTGGNQPQHF
size: NA; J: TRBJ2-2; D: NA; V: TRBV9; DNA: TGTGCCAGCAGCGTAGGGGTGATAAGTCAGGCCGGGGAGCTGTTTTTT; CDR3: CASSVGVISQAGELFF
size: NA; J: TRBJ1-1; D: NA; V: TRBV6-5; DNA: TGTGCCAGCAGCTTCACGGTTTCGGGGGAGGCTTTCTTT; CDR3: CASSFTVSGEAFF
size: NA; J: TRBJ1-2; D: NA; V: TRBV29-1; DNA: TGCAGCGTTGACCCCAGGGAGGACGGGATGGAGGGCTACACCTTC; CDR3: CSVDPREDGMEGYTF
size: NA; J: TRBJ2-1; D: NA; V: TRBV27; DNA: TGTGCCAGCAGTTTATCGATCGAGGCGGTCCAACTGGGGAATGAGCAGTTCTTC; CDR3: CASSLSIEAVQLGNEQFF
size: NA; J: TRBJ1-2; D: NA; V: TRBV9; DNA: TGTGCCAGCAGCGTAGCTGGCAGGGGCCGCTATGGCTACACCTTC; CDR3: CASSVAGRGRYGYTF
size: NA; J: TRBJ1-1; D: NA; V: TRBV11-2; DNA: TGTGCCAGCAGCCCCAGGAGCACTGAAGCTTTCTTT; CDR3: CASSPRSTEAFF
size: NA; J: TRBJ2-3; D: TRBD1; V: TRBV5-1; DNA: TGCGCCAGCAGCTTTGAGGGACAGTACACAGATACGCAGTATTTT; CDR3: CASSFEGQYTDTQYF
size: NA; J: TRBJ2-1; D: TRBD1; V: TRBV24-1; DNA: TGTGCCACCAGTGACCTAGGACAGGACATCGATGAGCAGTTCTTC; CDR3: CATSDLGQDIDEQFF
size: NA; J: TRBJ1-2; D: NA; V: TRBV30; DNA: TGTGCCTGGAGTGGGGGGGAGGACTATGGCTACACCTTC; CDR3: CAWSGGEDYGYTF
size: few; J: TRBJ2-2; D: NA; V: TRBV9; DNA: TGTGCCAGCAGCGTAGGGGACTCCGCACCCGGGGAGCTGTTTTTT; CDR3: CASSVGDSAPGELFF
size: NA; J: TRBJ2-7; D: NA; V: TRBV27; DNA: TGTGCCAGCAGTTTCGCCAACTCCTACGAGCAGTACTTC; CDR3: CASSFANSYEQYF
size: NA; J: TRBJ2-3; D: NA; V: TRBV19; DNA: TGTGCCAGTAGTATTCCGGGGAGTAATACAGATACGCAGTATTTT; CDR3: CASSIPGSNTDTQYF
size: NA; J: TRBJ1-2; D: NA; V: TRBV27; DNA: TGTGCCAGCAGTTCTGCCTGGACGGCGAACTATGGCTACACCTTC; CDR3: CASSSAWTANYGYTF
size: few; J: TRBJ1-4; D: TRBD1; V: TRBV2; DNA: TGTGCCAGCAGTACCGGGACAGGGACAGGAAAACTGTTTTTT; CDR3: CASSTGTGTGKLFF
size: once; J: TRBJ2-2; D: NA; V: TRBV11-3; DNA: TGTGCCAGCAGCTTTTCGGGCCTACACACCGGGGAGCTGTTTTTT; CDR3: CASSFSGLHTGELFF
size: NA; J: TRBJ2-5; D: NA; V: TRBV4-1; DNA: TGCGCCAGCAGCCAAGGACAGGCCCTCCAAGAGACCCAGTACTTC; CDR3: CASSQGQALQETQYF
size: few; J: TRBJ2-2; D: NA; V: TRBV27; DNA: TGTGCCAGCAGACAATATGGGGGCGGGGACACCGGGGAGCTGTTTTTT; CDR3: CASRQYGGGDTGELFF
size: NA; J: TRBJ1-5; D: NA; V: TRBV30; DNA: TGTGCCTGGGGAGTGGTTGCAGACGGCCAGCCCCAGCATTTT; CDR3: CAWGVVADGQPQHF
size: once; J: TRBJ1-5; D: NA; V: TRBV6-2/TRBV6-3; DNA: TGTGCCAGCAGTCCGAATGACGGATATAGCAATCAGCCCCAGCATTTT; CDR3: CASSPNDGYSNQPQHF
size: once; J: TRBJ2-7; D: NA; V: TRBV5-1; DNA: TGCGCCAGCAGCTTGGGCAGGGATGGCGACGAGCAGTACTTC; CDR3: CASSLGRDGDEQYF
size: NA; J: TRBJ2-1; D: NA; V: TRBV7-8; DNA: TGTGCCAGCAGCTTAGAGGGCCGTGGGAGAAGCTCCTACAATGAGCAGTTCTTC; CDR3: CASSLEGRGRSSYNEQFF
size: NA; J: TRBJ1-2; D: TRBD1; V: TRBV5-1; DNA: TGCGCCAGCAGAAAGGAAGACAGGGACTATGGCTACACCTTC; CDR3: CASRKEDRDYGYTF
size: NA; J: TRBJ1-1; D: NA; V: TRBV2; DNA: TGTGCCAGCACCAGGGGTGTGTGGGGCACTGAAGCTTTCTTT; CDR3: CASTRGVWGTEAFF
size: once; J: TRBJ1-1; D: NA; V: TRBV11-3; DNA: TGTGCCAGCTCGCCTTCTCGGTACACTGAAGCTTTCTTT; CDR3: CASSPSRYTEAFF
size: NA; J: TRBJ2-1; D: TRBD2; V: TRBV7-3; DNA: TGTGCCAGCAGCCCGAACAGCGGGGGGCCAAGCTCCTACAATGAGCAGTTCTTC; CDR3: CASSPNSGGPSSYNEQFF
size: NA; J: TRBJ2-6; D: NA; V: TRBV7-9; DNA: TGTGCCAGCAGCTTAGCCTCCGGGCCTGGGGCCAACGTCCTGACTTTC; CDR3: CASSLASGPGANVLTF
size: NA; J: TRBJ1-2; D: NA; V: TRBV27; DNA: TGTGCCAGCAGTTTATCCGCCGGGTATGGCTACACCTTC; CDR3: CASSLSAGYGYTF
size: few; J: TRBJ1-1; D: NA; V: TRBV5-6; DNA: TGTGCCAGCCGGAAGAGGGAAATCGGCGGCACTGAAGCTTTCTTT; CDR3: CASRKREIGGTEAFF
size: NA; J: TRBJ2-1; D: TRBD2; V: TRBV7-2; DNA: TGTGCCAGCAGCCCTAGCGGGGGGGCAGGTGAGCAGTTCTTC; CDR3: CASSPSGGAGEQFF
size: NA; J: TRBJ2-7; D: TRBD1; V: TRBV7-2; DNA: TGTGCCAGCAGCTATGGACAGGGGAGCTCCTACGAGCAGTACTTC; CDR3: CASSYGQGSSYEQYF